Shown below are 2 T cell receptor beta chains from a single sample sequenced in a study of blood T cell repertoires in COVID-19. TCRdb's copy holds only in-frame clones and misses some; the assay was immunoSEQ multiplex PCR. In the table there are some 180,000 clones, roughly 88% of which are singletons. The specimen was peripheral blood. The origin of the receptors is a woman aged 40 to 50 with COVID-19, enrolled during active disease.

Turning to this clone: The junction does not match germline at one end; this may be a read error. Other DNA sequences in the same sample also yield this CDR3. V gene TRBV28 combines with J gene TRBJ2-5, with TRBD2 identical over 12 bases. The CDR3 spans 16 residues. Germline CDR1 reads MDHEN; CDR2 reads SYDVKM. The CDR3 sequence is CASSSGLAGGQETQYF. CDR3 coding DNA: TGTGCCAGTAGTTCGGGACTAGCGGGCGGTCAAGAGACCCAGTACTTC.

CDR3 region: CASSLSPNTEAFF. CDR3 in DNA: TGCGCCAGCAGCTTGAGCCCGAACACTGAAGCTTTCTTT. The J gene is TRBJ1-1, the V gene TRBV5-1, with D unclear. Germline CDR1 and CDR2: SGHRS and YFSETQ. The CDR3 loop spans 13 amino acids. Trimming shortened V by 1 base and J by 1 base, and 5 bases separated the two germline ends.